This TCR beta chain was sequenced in a study of blood T cell repertoires in COVID-19. Germline CDR1 SGHTA, CDR2 FQGNSA. The V and J ends lost 2 bases and 1 base, in that order; junction bases with no gene match: 10. The CDR3 length is 18 residues. Per the study methods: Using reference gene primer amplification, nucleated cell counts were estimated. The repertoire was sequenced with immunoSEQ multiplex PCR; TCRdb's copy has only in-frame clones and lacks some. V, J and clone size were drawn from that table, and D and trimming were deduced from the DNA. Of around 400,000 clones listed, roughly four fifths are singletons. Participants came from around 25 US areas, aged roughly 18 to 89 years. Donors in Cohort 3 counted as recovered after two negative PCRs, clearance, or symptom resolution.

J is TRBJ1-4 and V is TRBV7-2; 7 bases match TRBD1. Sequencing was carried out using PBMCs or T cells enriched from blood (not recorded which). This receptor was obtained from a woman between 50 and 59 years old who had recovered from COVID-19. In DNA form, the CDR3 reads TGTGCCAGCAGCTTATCACACCGGGACAGTCGAACTAATGAAAAACTGTTTTTT. Amino acids: CASSLSHRDSRTNEKLFF.